The TCR beta chain described here comes from a study of shared clonotypes between healthy human individuals. This CDR3 region has 9 residues. Germline assignment: CDR1 GTSNPN and CDR2 SVGIG (reference sequence). Several immunoSEQ plates received, in even portions, the genomic DNA of each subset. Authors' data handling: ImmunoSEQ junction-only sequences lacked quality scores, so their filtering differed. Clones were sequenced by immunoSEQ multiplex PCR, and TCRdb holds only the in-frame ones, with some missing. Clone size and V and J calls were adopted from that table, with D and trimming inferred from the DNA. Among approximately 400,000 clones listed, about 96% were seen once. Regarding the study as a whole: Unshared clonotypes carried lower generation probabilities than those common to all four donors.

CCR7-negative CD45RA+ TemRA cells were combined with CD45RO+ cells to form CD8 memory. As concerns this clone: No antigen is known for it. A read error may account for a junction end that differs from germline.

The chain joins TRBV30 to TRBJ2-3; no clear D. This TCR was sampled from a man aged 25-45 years in good health. The sequencing sample was made of memory CD8+ T cells sorted from blood. The subset here: CD45RO+ cells pooled with CCR7-negative TemRA cells. Here the CDR3 reads CARSAIMYF. DNA for the CDR3: TGTGCCCGGAGCGCGATCATGTATTTT.